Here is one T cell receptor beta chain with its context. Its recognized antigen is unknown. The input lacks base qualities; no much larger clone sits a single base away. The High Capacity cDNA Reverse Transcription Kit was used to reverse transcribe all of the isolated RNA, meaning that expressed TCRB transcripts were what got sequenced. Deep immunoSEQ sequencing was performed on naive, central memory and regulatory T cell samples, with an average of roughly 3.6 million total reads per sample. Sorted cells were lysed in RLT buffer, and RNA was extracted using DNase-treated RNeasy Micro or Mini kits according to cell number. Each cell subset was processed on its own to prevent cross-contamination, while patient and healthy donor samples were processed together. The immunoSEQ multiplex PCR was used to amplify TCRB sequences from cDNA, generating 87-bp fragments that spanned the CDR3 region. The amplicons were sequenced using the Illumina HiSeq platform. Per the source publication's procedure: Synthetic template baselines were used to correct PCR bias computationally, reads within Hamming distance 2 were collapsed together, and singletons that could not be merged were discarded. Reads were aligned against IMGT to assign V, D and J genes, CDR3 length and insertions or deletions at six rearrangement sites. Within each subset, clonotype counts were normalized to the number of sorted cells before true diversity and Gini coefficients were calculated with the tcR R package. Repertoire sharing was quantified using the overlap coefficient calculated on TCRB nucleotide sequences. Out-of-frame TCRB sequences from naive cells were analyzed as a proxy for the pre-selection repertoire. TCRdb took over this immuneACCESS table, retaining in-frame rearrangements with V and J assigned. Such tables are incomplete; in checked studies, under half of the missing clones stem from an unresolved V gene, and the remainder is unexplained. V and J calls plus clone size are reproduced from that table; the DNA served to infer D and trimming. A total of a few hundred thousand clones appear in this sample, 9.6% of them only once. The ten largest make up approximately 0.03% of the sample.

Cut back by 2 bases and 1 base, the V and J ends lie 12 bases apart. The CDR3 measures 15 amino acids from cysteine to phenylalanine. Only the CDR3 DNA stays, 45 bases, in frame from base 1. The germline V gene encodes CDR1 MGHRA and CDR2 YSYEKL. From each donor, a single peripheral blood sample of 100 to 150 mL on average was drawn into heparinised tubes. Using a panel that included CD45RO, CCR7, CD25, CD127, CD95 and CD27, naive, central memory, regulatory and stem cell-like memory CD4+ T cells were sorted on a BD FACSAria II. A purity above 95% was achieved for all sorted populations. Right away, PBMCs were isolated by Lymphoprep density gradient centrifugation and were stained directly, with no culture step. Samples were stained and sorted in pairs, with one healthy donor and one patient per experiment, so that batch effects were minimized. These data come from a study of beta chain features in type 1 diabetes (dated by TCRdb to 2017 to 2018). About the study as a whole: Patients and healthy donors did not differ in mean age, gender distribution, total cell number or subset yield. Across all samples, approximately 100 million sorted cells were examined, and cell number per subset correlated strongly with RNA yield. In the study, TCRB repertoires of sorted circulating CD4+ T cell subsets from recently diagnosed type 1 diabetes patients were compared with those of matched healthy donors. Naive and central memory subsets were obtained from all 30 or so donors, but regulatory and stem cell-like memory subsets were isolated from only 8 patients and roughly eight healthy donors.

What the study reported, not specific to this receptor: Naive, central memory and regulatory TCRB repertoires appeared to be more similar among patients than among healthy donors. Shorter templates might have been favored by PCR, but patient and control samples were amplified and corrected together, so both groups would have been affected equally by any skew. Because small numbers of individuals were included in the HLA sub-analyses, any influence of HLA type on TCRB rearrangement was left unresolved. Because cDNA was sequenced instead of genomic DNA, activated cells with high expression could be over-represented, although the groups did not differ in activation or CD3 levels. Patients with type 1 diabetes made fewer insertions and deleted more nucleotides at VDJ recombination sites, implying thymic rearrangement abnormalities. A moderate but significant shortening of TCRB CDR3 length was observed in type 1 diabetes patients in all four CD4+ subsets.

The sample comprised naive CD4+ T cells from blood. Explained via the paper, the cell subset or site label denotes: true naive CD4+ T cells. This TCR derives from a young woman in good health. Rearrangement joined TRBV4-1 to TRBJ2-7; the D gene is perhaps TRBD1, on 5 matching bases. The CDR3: CASSQLYRKSYEQYF. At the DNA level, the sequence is TGCGCCAGCAGCCAACTATACAGGAAATCCTACGAGCAGTACTTC.